The 3 T cell receptor beta chains below all came from one sample that was sequenced in a study of a mutant IDH1 vaccine in newly diagnosed glioma. The repertoire was sequenced with immunoSEQ multiplex PCR; TCRdb's copy has only in-frame clones and lacks some. The sample has about 88,000 clones, approximately 80% seen once; the top ten hold around 5%. Time point here: baseline, week 1 (first vaccination visit). The treatment is: pre-vaccination baseline after standard-of-care therapy. Sample: PBMCs, taken from a glioma patient treated with radiotherapy, temozolomide or both. These receptor sequences come from a man in his forties with glioma. Some clones in this sample may be carry-over from other donors' samples.

The chain joins TRBV6-5 to TRBJ2-3, with D uncertain. This CDR3 comprises 13 residues. From germline, CDR1 is MNHEY and CDR2 SVGAGI. With 6 bases removed from V and 0 bases from J, the gap between germline ends came to 7 bases. Here the CDR3 reads CASSRGSTDTQYF. The CDR3 bases are TGTGCCAGCAGCCGTGGGAGCACAGATACGCAGTATTTT.

The rearrangement joins TRBV5-6 to TRBJ2-5, with D perhaps TRBD1 (6 bases). The CDR3 runs to 15 residues. Deletions cut 4 bases from V and 4 bases from J, with 17 bases between. Germline V CDR1 and CDR2: SGHDT, YYEEEE. CDR3 loop: CASSPPQGRGETQYF. CDR3 coding DNA: TGTGCCAGCAGCCCGCCGCAGGGCAGGGGAGAGACCCAGTACTTC.

The sample holds many counts of this clone. The chain uses TRBV19 and TRBJ1-2, with TRBD1 as a possible D gene (5 bases). The V and J ends lost 4 bases and 8 bases respectively, with 14 bases between them. From germline, CDR1 is LNHDA and CDR2 SQIVND (reference sequence). The CDR3 has 13 residues. CDR3 in DNA: TGTGCCAGTAGTACTACCACCAGGGCCGGCTACACCTTC. It translates to CASSTTTRAGYTF.